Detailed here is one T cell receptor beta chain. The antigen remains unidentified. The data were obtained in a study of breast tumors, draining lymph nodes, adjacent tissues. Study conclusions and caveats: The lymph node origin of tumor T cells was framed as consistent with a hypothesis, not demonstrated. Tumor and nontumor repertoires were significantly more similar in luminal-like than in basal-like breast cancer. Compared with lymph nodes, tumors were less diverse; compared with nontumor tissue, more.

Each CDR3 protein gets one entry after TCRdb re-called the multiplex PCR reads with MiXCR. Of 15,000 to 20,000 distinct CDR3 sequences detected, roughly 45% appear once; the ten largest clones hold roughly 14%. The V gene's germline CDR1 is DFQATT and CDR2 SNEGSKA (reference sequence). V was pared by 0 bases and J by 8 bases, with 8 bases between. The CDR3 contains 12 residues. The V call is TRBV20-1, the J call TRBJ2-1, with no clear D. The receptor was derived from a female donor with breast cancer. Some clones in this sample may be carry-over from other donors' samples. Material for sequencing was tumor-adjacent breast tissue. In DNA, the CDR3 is TGCAGTGCTAGAGACCTTTTCCATGAGCAGTTCTTC. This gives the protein CSARDLFHEQFF.